This TCR beta chain was captured by sequencing in a study of cytomegalovirus exposure and HLA in healthy donors (dated by TCRdb to 2017 to 2019). Describing the broader study: In an earlier analysis of under 600 of the donors, 276 Gb of sequence data and 100 million or so unique TCR beta sequences from about 179 million T cells were reported. Roughly five DR-DQ haplotypes were handled as single units for association and clustering, since linkage in the cohort was strong. Besides the first cohort of roughly 700 subjects, a separate validation cohort made up of 90 to 150 different subjects was used. Both class I and class II loci were covered by HLA typing, at four-digit resolution. Donor age, sex, ethnicity and CMV serostatus were compiled alongside the repertoire data. Rather than drawing on any new phenotypic data, the later analysis identified candidate immune exposures from TCR beta sequences and the way those sequences occurred across donors. The study combined high-throughput TCR immunosequencing, statistical association of individual TCRs with disease status, and machine learning to predict cytomegalovirus infection status. All discovery cohort repertoires had been generated on a single sequencing platform. A later genetic analysis used genome-wide SNP genotypes for about three fifths of the 666 donors, treating that subset as a discovery cohort. An earlier analysis of roughly 580 of the donors used high-throughput TCR beta sequencing to judge whether each TCR beta V gene segment behaved as functional or pseudogenic. The number of typed donors differed by locus: about 620-640 for A, B, C, DRB1 and DQB1; 500 to 550 for DQA1; around 580 for DPA1; and around 470 for DPB1. The T cell repertoires of under 700 subjects were profiled by immunosequencing and related to cytomegalovirus serostatus. The study aimed to test whether signatures of past pathogen exposure could be identified by cataloging public T cell receptors. Among around 400 genotyped donors of the cohort, an average of 235,054 unique TCR beta nucleotide sequences were sequenced per donor, around 20% of them non-productive. Roughly 300 gigabases of sequencing data and tens of millions of unique TCR sequences were included in an early release covering several hundred HLA-typed donors. A later analysis re-analyzed previously published TCR beta repertoires from about 600 donors and added high-resolution HLA genotyping to study TCR occurrence patterns. The genetic ancestry cluster associated with self-reported Caucasian donors included around four fifths of the roughly 400 genotyped donors. Findings and caveats that apply to the study as a whole: Sequencing depth was assumed to be roughly uniform across donors in the presence/absence analyses, though that assumption may not hold. Several of the top co-occurrence clusters appeared to be linked to parvovirus B19, influenza, CMV and Epstein-Barr virus, according to a later analysis. Broadly in line with IMGT annotations, most TCR beta V segments showed up in productive rearrangements about 87% or about 30% of the time in an earlier analysis of approximately 640 of the donors. V-gene and J-gene trimming of TCR beta chains was associated with a missense DCLRE1C variant in a later genetic analysis, and the association was replicated in an independent cohort. Correlated functional status among segregating V segments might be attributable to linkage disequilibrium, but an unknown experimental factor could not be ruled out. A later analysis found that TCR association rates varied across HLA loci, with DRB1 alleles showing the most associated TCRs and HLA-C alleles the fewest. A further reported finding was that TCR beta sequences accurately predicted the HLA-A and HLA-B alleles for most subjects in the first cohort. Assigning TCR associations to individual alleles was difficult when HLA alleles, especially DR and DQ, strongly co-occurred. The study listed around 160 TCR beta chains as associated with cytomegalovirus. According to the authors, the approach could potentially be generalized to other disease states and immunological phenotypes. Because HLA typing was unavailable for some donors at each locus, only the typed subset was used in association tests. A group of highly shared sequence variants was considered likely to be a technical artifact of the sequencing pipeline. A few of the identified cytomegalovirus-associated TCR beta chains were confirmed in vitro to be specific for cytomegalovirus antigens. The classifier was reported to diagnose cytomegalovirus status with high specificity and sensitivity in both the original cohort and the validation cohort. Because counts were too low, roughly 17 rarely observed V segments, including chromosome 9 orphons, were left out of the earlier analysis of 587 of the donors. In a later analysis, HLA-associated TCR beta chains showed more clonal expansion and lower generation probabilities than non-associated chains that were equally common. In a later analysis, most CMV-associated TCR beta chains were found to appear HLA-restricted, with HLA associations seemingly driven largely by CMV exposure. Across donors, most TCR sequences were observed very rarely, whereas some public TCRs were present in many individuals. CMV serostatus was the only immune exposure information available for the cohort. This cohort had only TCR beta chains sequenced, and the lack of alpha or paired-chain data limited which features could be detected. Because the 87-base-pair reads could not distinguish some IMGT-functional V segments, including TRBV6-2 and TRBV6-3, those segments were excluded. In a later genetic analysis, fewer N-insertions in productive TCRs were reported among donors in an Asian-associated ancestry cluster than the roughly 700-donor mean. A later analysis associated approximately 17,000 TCR beta sequences with specific HLA alleles at a false discovery rate of 0.05.

Receptor libraries were prepared by the immunoSEQ multiplex PCR assay. For the multiplex PCR, a mixture combining 60 forward primers for TCR Vbeta segments and 13 reverse primers for TCR Jbeta segments was used. The CDR3 region of rearranged TCR beta genes was amplified from genomic DNA by a multiplex PCR assay. On the Illumina HiSeq System, the amplified TCR beta libraries were sequenced as 87-base-pair reads. As for the original processing: A later analysis counted tens of millions of unique TCR beta chains across the 650 to 700 repertoires, and around 9.9 million of these chains were shared by at least two donors. Raw reads were error-corrected and collapsed into unique sequences with a nearest-neighbor algorithm that merged closely related sequences to remove PCR and sequencing errors. To assign V, D and J gene segments, CDR3 sequences were aligned to IMGT reference sequences. For a sequence to be retained, a match of at least six nucleotides to both a V gene segment and a J gene segment was required. A rearrangement was called productive if the CDR3 had no stop codons and remained in frame with V and J, and every other rearrangement was called non-productive. CDR3 was defined by IMGT convention, running from the second conserved V-encoded cysteine to the conserved J-encoded phenylalanine. The earlier analysis of a few hundred of the donors excluded any sequence lacking an unambiguous match to a single V gene segment. In an earlier analysis of approximately 610 of the donors, V segments were called functional above 56.7% productive rearrangements and were called segregating when the between-donor standard deviation exceeded 5%. A statistical classification framework was built for diagnosing cytomegalovirus status from the catalog of TCR beta chain sequences. In a later analysis, TCR nucleotide sequences were compared against IMGT/GENE-DB human TR gene sequences so that V and J genes could be assigned. A later analysis assigned CDR3 sequences and most-parsimonious VDJ recombination scenarios with the TCRdist pipeline. In a later analysis, each TCR beta chain was defined by its CDR3 amino acid sequence together with its V-gene family, and reads without a unique V-gene family were excluded. As a way to deal with suspected cross-contamination and a sequencing artifact, a later analysis dropped 450 to 600 nucleotide sequences that were highly shared and had low generation probability. For each public chain, a later analysis derived a clonal expansion index from normalized ranks of inferred template counts within each repertoire. Generation probabilities in a later analysis came from a VDJ recombination model fitted to out-of-frame rearrangements, and those results were checked against IGoR. Hypergeometric tests were used in a later analysis to score TCR-TCR, TCR-HLA and TCR-CMV co-occurrence, with a repertoire-size bias correction applied to the TCR pairs. To estimate false discovery rates, a later analysis permuted the HLA or CMV assignments 20 times. A later analysis grouped co-occurring TCRs with DBSCAN, adding TCRdist sequence similarity when clustering within HLA-allele-positive subsets. For co-occurrence clustering, repertoires with fewer than 30,000 or more than 120,000 public chains were excluded, along with about five repertoires with anomalous nucleotide sharing. Here the immuneACCESS table is served through TCRdb, limited to in-frame sequences with V and J called. Missing clones are a known gap in these copies; in checked studies unresolved V genes cover under half, and the rest lacks a known reason. That table supplies the V and J calls and clone size; D and trimming were determined from the DNA. In all, the sample holds fewer than 25,000 clones, and around 77% of those were seen once. 7% to 8% of the sample goes to the ten largest clones.

The cohort comprised more than 550 healthy bone marrow donors. All cohort members were sampled while nominally healthy, although unrecorded immune exposures were likely present. The donor tested CMV seronegative, placing the donor among the 300 to 400 seronegative members of the cohort. A peripheral blood sample was collected from each donor, and TCR beta sequencing was performed on peripheral blood mononuclear cells. The Qiagen DNeasy Blood Extraction Kit was used to extract genomic DNA from the blood cell samples. Only a few counts were recorded for this clone. The clone's antigen remains unknown. Per-base qualities were not stored, and no clone one base away is much larger. Measured from the cysteine to the phenylalanine, the CDR3 is 11 residues long. The kept DNA is CDR3 alone, 33 bases in frame from the first base. CDR1 and CDR2, looked up from the germline V gene (reference sequence), are GTSNPN and SVGIG. Trimming leaves V shorter by 4 bases and J shorter by 3 bases, with the junction holding 0 bases beyond the gene matches.

Sample: PBMCs. The receptor was isolated from a man aged 60 to 69 in good health and CMV-seronegative. The rearranged segments are TRBV30 and TRBJ2-7; 7 junctional bases match TRBD2. The DNA reads TGTGCCTGGACTAGCGGCTACGAGCAGTACTTC. The resulting protein is CAWTSGYEQYF.